What follows are 17 T cell receptor beta chains derived from one specimen sequenced in a study of regulatory T cells. Amplification used 52 TRBV primers and 13 TRBJ primers. Clones were read by immunoSEQ multiplex PCR, and TCRdb kept only the in-frame ones, dropping some. The sample yields tens of thousands of clones, 93% seen once. Sequenced input: CD8+ T cells sorted from blood. The receptors stem from a child aged 2-15 years with CD3G deficiency.

This rearrangement joins TRBV13 to TRBJ2-5; D possibly corresponds to TRBD1 (6 bases). The end of the DNA is better explained by TRBJ2-7, so the J call may be wrong. The CDR3 has 14 residues. CDR1 and CDR2 from the germline V gene are PRHDT and FYEKMQ (reference sequence). In DNA form, the CDR3 reads TGTGCCAGCAGCCAAGCCGGCAGGGGAAGCGAGCAGTACTTC. Encoded protein: CASSQAGRGSEQYF.

V gene TRBV13 combines with J gene TRBJ2-1; TRBD2 might be the D (5 bases). Germline loops: CDR1 PRHDT, CDR2 FYEKMQ (reference sequence). V lost 0 bases and J 9 bases, leaving 6 bases between the germline ends. The CDR3 has 12 residues. CDR3 nucleotides: TGTGCCAGCAGCTTAGGTGGAGGTGAGCAGTTCTTC. Protein: CASSLGGGEQFF.

This clone was counted a single time. The rearrangement links TRBV28 to TRBJ1-1; weak D call: TRBD1 (6 bases). The CDR3 loop spans 15 amino acids. The V end was cut by 6 bases, the J end by 5 bases, with 19 bases between. Germline CDR1 MDHEN, CDR2 SYDVKM. As DNA, the CDR3 is TGTGCCAGCAGCCCCATGGCGGAGGGGGGGACTGAAGCTTTCTTT. It codes for CASSPMAEGGTEAFF. Full variable domain (missing parts from reference TRBV28 and TRBJ1-1): DVKVTQSSRYLVKRTGEKVFLECVQDMDHENMFWYRQDPGLGLRLIYFSYDVKMKEKGDIPEGYSVSREKKERFSLILESASTNQTSMYLCASSPMAEGGTEAFFGQGTRLTVV.

This chain joins TRBV28 and TRBJ2-7, with unresolved D. Germline V gives CDR1 MDHEN, CDR2 SYDVKM. The CDR3 spans 14 residues. Trimming took 1 base from V and 2 from J, leaving 9 bases between them. The CDR3 loop is CASSLFGVPYEQYF. Written as DNA, the CDR3 is TGTGCCAGCAGTTTATTTGGGGTGCCCTACGAGCAGTACTTC.

This chain uses TRBV7-9 with TRBJ2-4; D remains unclear. The CDR3 consists of 14 residues. Germline V gene sequence: CDR1 SEHNR, CDR2 FQNEAQ (reference sequence). Trimming removed 4 bases from V and 6 bases from J, with 13 bases in between. The DNA for the CDR3 is TGTGCCAGCAGCTCAGACTCGGACGGAAACATTCAGTACTTC. Residues: CASSSDSDGNIQYF.

V is TRBV19 and J is TRBJ2-5, with 12 bases aligning to TRBD1. Germline lookup yields CDR1 LNHDA and CDR2 SQIVND (reference sequence). Losses at the gene ends were 6 bases for V and 5 bases for J; bases not matched to a gene: 7. CDR3 size: 15 residues. CDR3 protein: CASSLGQGAGETQYF. Written as DNA, the CDR3 is TGTGCCAGTAGCCTGGGACAGGGGGCAGGGGAGACCCAGTACTTC.

The chain joins TRBV6-1 to TRBJ2-2; no reliable D call. This CDR3 contains 11 residues. Germline CDR1 and CDR2: MNHNS and SASEGT. The germline V and J ends were trimmed by 2 bases and 5 bases, with 0 bases remaining between them. CDR3 amino acids: CASSETGELFF. Here the CDR3 DNA reads TGTGCCAGCAGTGAAACCGGGGAGCTGTTTTTT.

This clone has only one observation. The V gene is TRBV27, the J gene TRBJ1-5; D may be TRBD1 (5 bases). The CDR3 covers 14 residues. Trimming took 6 bases from V and 9 from J, leaving 18 bases between them. Looked up from germline, CDR1 is MNHEY and CDR2 is SMNVEV (reference sequence). As DNA, the CDR3 is TGTGCCAGCAGCCCTACGGGGCCCGGGGGGCCCCAGCATTTT. This translates into CASSPTGPGGPQHF.

The gene calls are TRBV7-9 and TRBJ2-2, with D possibly matching TRBD2 (6 bases). V shed 7 bases and J shed 3 bases, with 9 bases lying between them. This CDR3 contains 13 residues. Germline loops: CDR1 SEHNR, CDR2 FQNEAQ (reference sequence). CDR3 in DNA: TGTGCCAGCACCGGAGGGGACACCGGGGAGCTGTTTTTT. This codes for CASTGGDTGELFF.

The genes are TRBV11-2 and TRBJ2-1; TRBD2 might be the D (6 bases). V lost 4 bases to trimming and J lost 7 bases, with 17 bases between them. Germline V gene sequence: CDR1 SGHAT, CDR2 FQNNGV. The CDR3 consists of 15 residues. The CDR3 DNA follows: TGTGCCAGCAGCTCTTACCGGGACTCCTCGAATGAGCAGTTCTTC. The encoded protein is CASSSYRDSSNEQFF.

This chain uses TRBV7-9 with TRBJ1-1, with a possible D match to TRBD1 (5 bases). The CDR3 sequence is 12 residues long. V dropped 5 bases and J dropped 8 bases, with 12 bases sitting between them. Germline CDR1 reads SEHNR; CDR2 reads FQNEAQ (reference sequence). The CDR3 coding sequence is TGTGCCAGCAGCCTAAGCGGGACGGAAGCTTTCTTT. It encodes CASSLSGTEAFF.

CDR3 coding DNA: TGTGCCAGCAGTTTAGTAGGGGACAGGGGACGCGAGCAGTACTTC. This gives the protein CASSLVGDRGREQYF. The chain links TRBV28 to TRBJ2-7; 10 bases align to TRBD1. Trimming cost V 2 bases and J 6 bases; bases outside gene matches: 7. The CDR3 is made up of 15 amino acids. Germline V lookup: CDR1 MDHEN, CDR2 SYDVKM.

The chain employs TRBV28 and TRBJ1-1; a possible D gene is TRBD1 (5 bases). CDR3 size: 16 residues. Germline lookup yields CDR1 MDHEN and CDR2 SYDVKM. V was shortened by 3 bases and J by 2 bases, with 16 bases between the two germline ends. The DNA of the CDR3 is TGTGCCAGCAGTTTGTACGCCCCGGGACCCAACACTGAAGCTTTCTTT. This translates into CASSLYAPGPNTEAFF.

The V gene is TRBV10-3, the J gene TRBJ2-7; 8 nucleotides agree with TRBD2. The CDR3 extends over 12 amino acids. The J segment lost 6 bases and the V segment lost 10 bases, leaving 8 bases of the junction unmatched. Germline lookup yields CDR1 ENHRY and CDR2 SYGVKD. In DNA form, the CDR3 reads TGTGCCACAGGGAGCGGGAGAGCCGAGCAGTACTTC. Protein product: CATGSGRAEQYF.

This chain connects TRBV6-1 to TRBJ2-7; the D call may be TRBD1 or TRBD2 (5 bases each). V dropped 4 bases and J dropped 2 bases, with 15 bases sitting between them. This CDR3 region has 15 residues. Germline V gives CDR1 MNHNS, CDR2 SASEGT. CDR3 sequence reads: CASSVRSGLTYEQYF. CDR3 coding DNA: TGTGCCAGCAGTGTTAGATCGGGGCTCACCTACGAGCAGTACTTC.

The chain joins TRBV28 to TRBJ2-7; tentatively, D is TRBD1 or TRBD2 (5 bases each). Trimming pared 5 bases from V and 4 bases from J, leaving 12 bases between. CDR3 length: 13 residues. Germline loops: CDR1 MDHEN, CDR2 SYDVKM. The DNA of the CDR3 is TGTGCCAGCAGTCCGGGGCTAAGATACGAGCAGTACTTC. It translates to CASSPGLRYEQYF. Supplemented by reference TRBV28 and TRBJ2-7, the full variable domain reads DVKVTQSSRYLVKRTGEKVFLECVQDMDHENMFWYRQDPGLGLRLIYFSYDVKMKEKGDIPEGYSVSREKKERFSLILESASTNQTSMYLCASSPGLRYEQYFGPGTRLTVT.

V gene TRBV28 combines with J gene TRBJ2-3; 8 bases fit TRBD1. The CDR3 contains 14 residues. The ends lost 6 bases at V and 4 bases at J; junction bases unmatched: 6. Germline values: CDR1 MDHEN, CDR2 SYDVKM. The CDR3 is CASRSDREADTQYF. The CDR3 DNA sequence: TGTGCCAGCAGATCGGACAGGGAGGCAGATACGCAGTATTTT.